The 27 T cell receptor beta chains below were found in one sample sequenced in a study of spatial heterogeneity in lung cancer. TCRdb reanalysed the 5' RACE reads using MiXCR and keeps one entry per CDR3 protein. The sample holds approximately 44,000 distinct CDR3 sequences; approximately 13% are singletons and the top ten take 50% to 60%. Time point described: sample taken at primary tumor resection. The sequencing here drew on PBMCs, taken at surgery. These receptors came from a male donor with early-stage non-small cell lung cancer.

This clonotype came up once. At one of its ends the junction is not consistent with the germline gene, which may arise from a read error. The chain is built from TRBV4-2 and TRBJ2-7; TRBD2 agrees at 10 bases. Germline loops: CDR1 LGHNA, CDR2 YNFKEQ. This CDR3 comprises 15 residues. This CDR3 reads CSSSQALAGDYEQYF. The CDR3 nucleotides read TGTTCCAGCAGCCAAGCGCTAGCGGGAGACTACGAGCAGTACTTC.

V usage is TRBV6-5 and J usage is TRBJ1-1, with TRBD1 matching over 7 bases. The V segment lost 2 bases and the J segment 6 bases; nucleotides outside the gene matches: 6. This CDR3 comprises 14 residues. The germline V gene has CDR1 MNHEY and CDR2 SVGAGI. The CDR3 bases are TGTGCCAGCAGTTACGACAGGGAGGTCGCTGAAGCTTTCTTT. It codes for CASSYDREVAEAFF.

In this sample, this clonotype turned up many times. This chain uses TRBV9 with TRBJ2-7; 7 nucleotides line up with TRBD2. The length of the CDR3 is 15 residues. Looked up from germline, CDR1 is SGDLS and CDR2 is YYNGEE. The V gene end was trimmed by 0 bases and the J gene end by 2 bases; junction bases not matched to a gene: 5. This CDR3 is CASSVGAAGTYEQYF. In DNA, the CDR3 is TGTGCCAGCAGCGTAGGGGCAGCGGGGACCTACGAGCAGTACTTC. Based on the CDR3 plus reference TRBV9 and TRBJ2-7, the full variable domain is DSGVTQTPKHLITATGQRVTLRCSPRSGDLSVYWYQQSLDQGLQFLIQYYNGEERAKGNILERFSAQQFPDLHSELNLSSLELGDSALYFCASSVGAAGTYEQYFGPGTRLTVT.

Here the CDR3 DNA reads TGTGCCAGCAGCTTAGGACTAGACCCCGCCGGGGAGCTGTTTTTT. As protein: CASSLGLDPAGELFF. The genes are TRBV11-3 and TRBJ2-2, with D possibly TRBD2 on 6 matching bases. V lost 1 base, J lost 6 bases, and 12 bases lay in between. Germline assignment: CDR1 SGHNT and CDR2 YENEEA. The CDR3 totals 15 residues. The full variable domain, in which reference TRBV11-3 and TRBJ2-2 provide the parts outside the CDR3, is EAGVVQSPRYKIIEKKQPVAFWCNPISGHNTLYWYLQNLGQGPELLIRYENEEAVDDSQLPKDRFSAERLKGVDSTLKIQPAELGDSAVYLCASSLGLDPAGELFFGEGSRLTVL.

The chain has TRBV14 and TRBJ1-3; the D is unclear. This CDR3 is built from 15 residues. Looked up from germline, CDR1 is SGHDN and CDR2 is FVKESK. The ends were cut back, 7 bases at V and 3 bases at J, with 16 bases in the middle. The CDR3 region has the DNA TGTGCCAGCACCCGACGGGCGGAGTTTGGAAACACCATATATTTT. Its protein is CASTRRAEFGNTIYF.

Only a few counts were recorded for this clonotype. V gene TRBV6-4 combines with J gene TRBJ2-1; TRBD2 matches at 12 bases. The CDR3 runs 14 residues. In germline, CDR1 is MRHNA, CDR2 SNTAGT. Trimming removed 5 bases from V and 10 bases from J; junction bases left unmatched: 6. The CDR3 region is CASSRLAGAHEQFF. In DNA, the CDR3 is TGTGCCAGCAGTCGACTAGCGGGAGCTCACGAGCAGTTCTTC.

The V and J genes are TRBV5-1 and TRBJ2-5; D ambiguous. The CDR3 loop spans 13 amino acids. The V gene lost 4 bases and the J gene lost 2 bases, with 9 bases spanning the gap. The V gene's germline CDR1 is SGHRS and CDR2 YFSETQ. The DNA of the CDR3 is TGCGCCAGCAGCGGGATGACTCAAGAGACCCAGTACTTC. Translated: CASSGMTQETQYF. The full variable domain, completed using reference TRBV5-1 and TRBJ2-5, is KAGVTQTPRYLIKTRGQQVTLSCSPISGHRSVSWYQQTPGQGLQFLFEYFSETQRNKGNFPGRFSGRQFSNSRSEMNVSTLELGDSALYLCASSGMTQETQYFGPGTRLLVL.

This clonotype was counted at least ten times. This CDR3 is CASSSTGSSGNTIYF. The CDR3 nucleotides are TGCGCCAGCAGCTCGACAGGGAGCTCTGGAAACACCATATATTTT. The V gene is TRBV5-1, the J gene TRBJ1-3, with 7 bases lining up with TRBD1. The CDR3 has 15 amino acids. Losses at the gene ends were 3 bases for V and 0 bases for J; bases not matched to a gene: 3. CDR1 and CDR2 (germline): SGHRS, YFSETQ.

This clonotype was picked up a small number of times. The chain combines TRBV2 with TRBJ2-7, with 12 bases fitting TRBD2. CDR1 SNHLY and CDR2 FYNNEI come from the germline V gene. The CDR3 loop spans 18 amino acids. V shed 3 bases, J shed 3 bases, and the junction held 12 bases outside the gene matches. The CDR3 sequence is CASSESLAGGRSFYEQYF. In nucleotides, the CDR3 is TGTGCCAGCAGTGAGAGCCTAGCGGGGGGGCGTTCTTTCTACGAGCAGTACTTC.

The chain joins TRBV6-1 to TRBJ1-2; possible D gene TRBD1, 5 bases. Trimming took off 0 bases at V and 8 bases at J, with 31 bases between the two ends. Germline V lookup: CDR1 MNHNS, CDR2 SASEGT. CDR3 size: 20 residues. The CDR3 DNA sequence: TGTGCCAGCAGTGAAGCGCCAGGCACCCCCGGGGCCTCGCCGATAAAAGGCTACACCTTC. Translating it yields CASSEAPGTPGASPIKGYTF.

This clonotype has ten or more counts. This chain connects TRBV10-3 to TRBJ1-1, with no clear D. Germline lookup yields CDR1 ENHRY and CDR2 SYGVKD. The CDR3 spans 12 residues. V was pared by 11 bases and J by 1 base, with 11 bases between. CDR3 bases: TGTGCCTCCCGGCAAGGGAACACTGAAGCTTTCTTT. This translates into CASRQGNTEAFF.

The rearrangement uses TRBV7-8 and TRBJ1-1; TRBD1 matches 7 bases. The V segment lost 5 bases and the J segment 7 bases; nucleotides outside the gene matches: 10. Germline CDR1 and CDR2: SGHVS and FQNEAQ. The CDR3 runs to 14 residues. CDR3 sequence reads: CASSPRQGEGEAFF. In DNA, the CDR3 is TGTGCCAGCAGCCCCCGACAGGGTGAAGGTGAAGCTTTCTTT.

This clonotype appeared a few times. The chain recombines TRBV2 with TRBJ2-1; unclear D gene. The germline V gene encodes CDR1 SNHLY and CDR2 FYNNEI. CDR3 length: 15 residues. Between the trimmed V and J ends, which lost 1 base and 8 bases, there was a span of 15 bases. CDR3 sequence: CASSEGLRPWDEQFF. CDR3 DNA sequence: TGTGCCAGCAGTGAAGGTCTGCGACCCTGGGATGAGCAGTTCTTC.

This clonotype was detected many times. The CDR3 sequence is CSVFSTSGGPFEYNEQFF. The CDR3 bases are TGCAGTGTTTTCTCGACTAGCGGGGGGCCTTTTGAATACAATGAGCAGTTCTTC. This chain connects TRBV20-1 to TRBJ2-1, with TRBD2 matching over 13 bases. The length of the CDR3 is 18 residues. Germline CDR1 is DFQATT and CDR2 is SNEGSKA (reference sequence). J was trimmed by 4 bases and V by 7 bases; bases with no gene match: 16.

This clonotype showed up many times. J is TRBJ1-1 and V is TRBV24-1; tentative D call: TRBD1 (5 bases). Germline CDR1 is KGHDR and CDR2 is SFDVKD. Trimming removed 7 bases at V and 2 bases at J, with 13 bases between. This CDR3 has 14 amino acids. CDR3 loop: CATSRAGRNTEAFF. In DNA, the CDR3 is TGTGCCACCAGCAGGGCAGGGCGAAACACTGAAGCTTTCTTT.

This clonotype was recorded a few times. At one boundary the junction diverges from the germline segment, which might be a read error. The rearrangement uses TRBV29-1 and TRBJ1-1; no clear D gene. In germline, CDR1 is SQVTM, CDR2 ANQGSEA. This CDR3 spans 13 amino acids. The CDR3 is CSAEISLNTEAFF. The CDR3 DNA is TGCAGCGCTGAAATATCCCTGAACACTGAAGCTTTCTTT.

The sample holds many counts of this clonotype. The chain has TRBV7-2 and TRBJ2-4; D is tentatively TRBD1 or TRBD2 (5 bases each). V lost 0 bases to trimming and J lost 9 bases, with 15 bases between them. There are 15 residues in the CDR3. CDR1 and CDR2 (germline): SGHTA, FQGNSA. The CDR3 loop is CASSLAVGETSIQYF. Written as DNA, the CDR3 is TGTGCCAGCAGCTTAGCAGTAGGGGAGACAAGCATTCAGTACTTC.

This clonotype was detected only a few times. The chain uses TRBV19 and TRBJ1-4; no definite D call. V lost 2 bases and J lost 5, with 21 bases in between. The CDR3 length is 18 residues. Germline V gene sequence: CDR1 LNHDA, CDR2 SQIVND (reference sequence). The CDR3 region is CASSIRRWSRVSNEKLFF. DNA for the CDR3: TGTGCCAGTAGTATAAGGAGATGGTCCCGGGTGTCCAATGAAAAACTGTTTTTT.

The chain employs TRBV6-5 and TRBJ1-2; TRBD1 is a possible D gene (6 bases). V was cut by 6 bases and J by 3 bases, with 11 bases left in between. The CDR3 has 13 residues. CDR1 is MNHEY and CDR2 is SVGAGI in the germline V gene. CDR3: CASRRGLYYGYTF. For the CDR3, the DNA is TGTGCCAGCAGGCGGGGGCTTTACTATGGCTACACCTTC.

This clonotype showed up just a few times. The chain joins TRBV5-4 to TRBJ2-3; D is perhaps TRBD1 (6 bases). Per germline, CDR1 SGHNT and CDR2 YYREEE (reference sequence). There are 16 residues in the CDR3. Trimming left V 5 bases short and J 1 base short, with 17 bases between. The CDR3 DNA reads TGTGCCAGCAGTTTCGACAGGTCCGTCGGCACAGATACGCAGTATTTT. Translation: CASSFDRSVGTDTQYF. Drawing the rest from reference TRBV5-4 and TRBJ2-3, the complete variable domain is ETGVTQSPTHLIKTRGQQVTLRCSSQSGHNTVSWYQQALGQGPQFIFQYYREEENGRGNFPPRFSGLQFPNYSSELNVNALELDDSALYLCASSFDRSVGTDTQYFGPGTRLTVL.

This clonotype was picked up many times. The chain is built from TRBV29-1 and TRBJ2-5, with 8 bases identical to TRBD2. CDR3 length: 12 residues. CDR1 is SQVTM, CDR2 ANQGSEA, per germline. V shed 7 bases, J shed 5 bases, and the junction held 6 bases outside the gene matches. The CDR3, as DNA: TGCAGCGCCCGGGGGGGGTCGGAGACCCAGTACTTC. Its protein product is CSARGGSETQYF.

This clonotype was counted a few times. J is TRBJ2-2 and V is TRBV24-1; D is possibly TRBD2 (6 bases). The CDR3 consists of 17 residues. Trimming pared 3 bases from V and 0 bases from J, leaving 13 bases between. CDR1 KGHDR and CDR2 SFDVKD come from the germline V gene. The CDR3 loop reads CATSDPVGGANTGELFF. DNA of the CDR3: TGTGCCACCAGTGATCCTGTGGGAGGAGCGAACACCGGGGAGCTGTTTTTT.

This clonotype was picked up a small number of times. CDR3 sequence reads: CASSPGGQSYNEQFF. The CDR3, as DNA: TGTGCCAGCAGCCCGGGGGGGCAGTCCTACAATGAGCAGTTCTTC. The chain links TRBV11-3 to TRBJ2-1, with 8 positions matching TRBD2. Germline V gene data show CDR1 as SGHNT and CDR2 as YENEEA. V was clipped by 5 bases and J by 1 base; unmatched bases: 4. The CDR3 contains 15 residues.

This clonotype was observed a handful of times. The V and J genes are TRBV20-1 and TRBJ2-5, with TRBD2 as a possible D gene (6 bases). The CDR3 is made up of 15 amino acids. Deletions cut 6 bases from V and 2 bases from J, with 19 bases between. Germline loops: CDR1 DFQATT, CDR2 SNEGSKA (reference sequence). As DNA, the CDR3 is TGCAGTGCGGGCCAAGGCGGGGCATATCAAGAGACCCAGTACTTC. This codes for CSAGQGGAYQETQYF.

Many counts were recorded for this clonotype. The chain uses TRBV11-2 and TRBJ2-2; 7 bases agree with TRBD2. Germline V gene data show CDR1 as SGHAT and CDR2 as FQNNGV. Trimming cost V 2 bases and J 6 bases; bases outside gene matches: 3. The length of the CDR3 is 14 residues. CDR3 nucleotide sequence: TGTGCCAGCAGCTTATTGAGCGGGGCCGGGGAGCTGTTTTTT. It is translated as CASSLLSGAGELFF.

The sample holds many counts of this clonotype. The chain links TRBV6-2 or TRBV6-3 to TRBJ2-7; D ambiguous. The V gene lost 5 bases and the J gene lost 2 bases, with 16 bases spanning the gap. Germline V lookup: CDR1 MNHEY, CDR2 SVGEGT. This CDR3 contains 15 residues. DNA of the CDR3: TGTGCCAGCAGTAGAGGACCCGCGAGGACCTACGAGCAGTACTTC. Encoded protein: CASSRGPARTYEQYF.

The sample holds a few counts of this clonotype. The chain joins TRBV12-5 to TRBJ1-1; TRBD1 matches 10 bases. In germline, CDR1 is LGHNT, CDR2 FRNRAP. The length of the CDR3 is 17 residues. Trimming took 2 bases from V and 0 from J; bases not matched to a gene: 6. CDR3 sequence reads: CASGLFGTGALNTEAFF. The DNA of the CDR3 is TGTGCTAGTGGTTTGTTCGGGACAGGGGCTTTGAACACTGAAGCTTTCTTT.